The sequence of this TCR beta chain was determined in a study of cytomegalovirus exposure and HLA in healthy donors. This CDR3 spans 15 amino acids. Germline trimming cut 2 bases from V and 1 base from J; bases unmatched to any gene: 3. Germline lookup yields CDR1 MNHEY and CDR2 SMNVEV (reference sequence). This clone has just one count. The study ran its PCR with 60 Vbeta and 13 Jbeta primers. TCRdb's table, derived via immunoSEQ multiplex PCR, lists solely in-frame clones and lacks some. The top ten hold around 3.9% of the sample, which has some 120,000 clones, around three quarters seen once. The rearrangement joins TRBV27 to TRBJ2-7; 9 bases fit TRBD1. Specimen: PBMCs. This sequence originates from a man aged 40-55 years in good health and CMV-seronegative. DNA of the CDR3: TGTGCCAGCAGTTTAGGGACAGGGCAATCCTACGAGCAGTACTTC. Encoded protein: CASSLGTGQSYEQYF.